This T cell receptor (beta chain) was retrieved from a study of cytomegalovirus exposure and HLA in healthy donors. Germline-derived CDR1 and CDR2 are MGHRA and YSYEKL. With 2 bases clipped from V and 4 bases from J, the junction kept 6 bases outside the gene matches. There are 16 residues in the CDR3. The donors were members of the validation cohort, which comprised 100 to 150 subjects and was separate from the first cohort of around 700 subjects. Clones were sequenced by immunoSEQ multiplex PCR, and TCRdb holds only the in-frame ones, with some missing. This sample has under 200,000 clones, with 89% found just once.

The V call is TRBV4-1, the J call TRBJ1-5; TRBD1 matches at 9 bases. Sequencing used PBMCs. This clonotype originated in a woman between 18 and 30 years old in good health and CMV-seropositive. CDR3 protein: CASSQPGQGKNQPQHF. The CDR3 DNA is TGCGCCAGCAGCCAACCGGGACAGGGTAAAAATCAGCCCCAGCATTTT.